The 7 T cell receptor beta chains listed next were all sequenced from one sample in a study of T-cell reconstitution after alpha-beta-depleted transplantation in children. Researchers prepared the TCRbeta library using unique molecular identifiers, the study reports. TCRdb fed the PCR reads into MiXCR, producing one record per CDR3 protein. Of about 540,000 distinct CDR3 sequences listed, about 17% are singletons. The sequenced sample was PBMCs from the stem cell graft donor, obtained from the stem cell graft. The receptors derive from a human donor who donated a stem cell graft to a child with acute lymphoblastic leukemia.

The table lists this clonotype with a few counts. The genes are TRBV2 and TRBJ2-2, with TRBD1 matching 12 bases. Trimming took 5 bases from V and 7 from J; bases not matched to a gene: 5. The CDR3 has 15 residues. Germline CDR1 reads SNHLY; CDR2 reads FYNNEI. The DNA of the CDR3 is TGTGCCAGCAGTAGGGACAGGGGGCTGGACGGGGAGCTGTTTTTT. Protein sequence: CASSRDRGLDGELFF.

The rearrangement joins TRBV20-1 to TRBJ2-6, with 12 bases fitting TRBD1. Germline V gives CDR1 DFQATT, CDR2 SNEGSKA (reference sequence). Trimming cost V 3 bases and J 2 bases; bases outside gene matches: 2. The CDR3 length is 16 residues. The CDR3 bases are TGCAGTGCTAGGGGACAGGGGGCGGCTGGGGCCAACGTCCTGACTTTC. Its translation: CSARGQGAAGANVLTF.

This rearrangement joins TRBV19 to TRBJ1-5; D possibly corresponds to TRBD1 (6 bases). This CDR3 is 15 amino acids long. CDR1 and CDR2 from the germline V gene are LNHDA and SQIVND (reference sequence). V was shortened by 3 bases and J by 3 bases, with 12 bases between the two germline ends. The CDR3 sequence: CASSIFGQINQPQHF. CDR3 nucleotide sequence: TGTGCCAGTAGTATTTTCGGACAGATCAATCAGCCCCAGCATTTT. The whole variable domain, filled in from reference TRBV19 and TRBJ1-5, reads DGGITQSPKYLFRKEGQNVTLSCEQNLNHDAMYWYRQDPGQGLRLIYYSQIVNDFQKGDIAEGYSVSREKKESFPLTVTSAQKNPTAFYLCASSIFGQINQPQHFGDGTRLSIL.

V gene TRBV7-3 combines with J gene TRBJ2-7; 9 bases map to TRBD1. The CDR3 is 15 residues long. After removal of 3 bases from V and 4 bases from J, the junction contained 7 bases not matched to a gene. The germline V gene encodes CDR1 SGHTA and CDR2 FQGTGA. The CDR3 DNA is TGTGCCAGCAGCTTCACAGGGGGCGCGGGATACGAGCAGTACTTC. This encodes CASSFTGGAGYEQYF. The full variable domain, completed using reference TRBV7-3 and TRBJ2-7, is GAGVSQTPSNKVTEKGKYVELRCDPISGHTALYWYRQSLGQGPEFLIYFQGTGAADDSGLPNDRFFAVRPEGSVSTLKIQRTERGDSAVYLCASSFTGGAGYEQYFGPGTRLTVT.

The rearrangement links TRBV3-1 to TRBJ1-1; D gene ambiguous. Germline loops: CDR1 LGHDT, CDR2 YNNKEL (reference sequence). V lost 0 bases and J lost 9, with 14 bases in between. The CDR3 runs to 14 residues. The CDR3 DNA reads TGTGCCAGCAGCCAAGAGGTTCCGGGGTCGAAAGCTTTCTTT. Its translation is CASSQEVPGSKAFF.

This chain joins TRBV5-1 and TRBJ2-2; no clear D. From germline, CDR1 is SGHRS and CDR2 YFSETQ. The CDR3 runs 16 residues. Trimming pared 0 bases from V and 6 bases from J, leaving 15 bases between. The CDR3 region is CASSLVANVVAGELFF. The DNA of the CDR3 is TGCGCCAGCAGCTTGGTGGCAAATGTAGTTGCCGGGGAGCTGTTTTTT.

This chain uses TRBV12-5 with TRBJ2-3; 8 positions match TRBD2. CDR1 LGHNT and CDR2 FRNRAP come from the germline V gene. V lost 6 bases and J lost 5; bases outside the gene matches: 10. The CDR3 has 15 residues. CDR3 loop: CASGLGSGTGDTQYF. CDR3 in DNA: TGTGCTAGTGGCCTCGGTAGCGGGACGGGAGATACGCAGTATTTT.